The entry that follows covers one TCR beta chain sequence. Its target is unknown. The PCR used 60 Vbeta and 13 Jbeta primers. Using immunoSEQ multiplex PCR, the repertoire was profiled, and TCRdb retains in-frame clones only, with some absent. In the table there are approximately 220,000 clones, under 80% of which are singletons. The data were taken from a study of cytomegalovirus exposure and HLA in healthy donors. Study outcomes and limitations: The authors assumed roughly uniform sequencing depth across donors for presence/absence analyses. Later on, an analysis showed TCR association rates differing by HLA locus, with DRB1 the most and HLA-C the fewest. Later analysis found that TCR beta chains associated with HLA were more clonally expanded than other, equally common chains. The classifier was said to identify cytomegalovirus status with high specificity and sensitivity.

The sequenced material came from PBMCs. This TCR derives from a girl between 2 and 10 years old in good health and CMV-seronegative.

Here the CDR3 reads CASSPGTSGLNEQFF. The CDR3 DNA reads as TGTGCCAGCAGCCCCGGGACTAGCGGCCTCAATGAGCAGTTCTTC. The V gene is TRBV5-8, the J gene TRBJ2-1, with 11 bases matching TRBD2. This CDR3 contains 15 residues. Trimming took 4 bases from V and 6 from J; bases not matched to a gene: 6. CDR1 SGHTS and CDR2 YDEGEE come from the germline V gene.